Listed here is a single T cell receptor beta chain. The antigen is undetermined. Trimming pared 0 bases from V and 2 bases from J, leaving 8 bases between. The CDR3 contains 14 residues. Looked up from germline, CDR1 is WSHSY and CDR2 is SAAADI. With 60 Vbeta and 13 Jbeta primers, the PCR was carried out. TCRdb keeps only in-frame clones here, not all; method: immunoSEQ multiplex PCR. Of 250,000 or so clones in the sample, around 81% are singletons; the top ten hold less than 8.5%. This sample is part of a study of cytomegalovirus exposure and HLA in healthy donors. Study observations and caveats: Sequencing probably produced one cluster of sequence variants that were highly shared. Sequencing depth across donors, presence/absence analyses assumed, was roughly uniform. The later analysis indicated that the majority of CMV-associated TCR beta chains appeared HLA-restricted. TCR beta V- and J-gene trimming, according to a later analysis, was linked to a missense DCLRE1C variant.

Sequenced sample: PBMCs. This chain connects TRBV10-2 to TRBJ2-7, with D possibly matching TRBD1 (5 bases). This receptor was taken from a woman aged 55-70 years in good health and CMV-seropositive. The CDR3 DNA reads TGCGCCAGCAGTGAGTCGACAGCGACCTACGAGCAGTACTTC. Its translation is CASSESTATYEQYF.